A selection of T cell receptor beta chains follows, all from one sample in a study of T cells in Graves' hyperthyroidism and ophthalmopathy. TCRdb processed the multiplex PCR reads anew with MiXCR; each CDR3 protein has one entry. Among 600,000 to 800,000 distinct CDR3 sequences listed, approximately 40% were seen once. Sample: blood. The receptors shown here come from a woman aged 35 to 49 with Graves' hyperthyroidism. Each CDR3 is given with its conserved first and last residue. D genes are given only for firm matches. Part of the rows lack a size; the others show once, few, many or a class for expanded clones.

CASTSWIQETQYF | TGTGCCAGCACCTCATGGATTCAAGAGACCCAGTACTTC | TRBJ2-5 | TRBV10-3 | few | NA
CASSRSGGPETQYF | TGTGCCAGCAGCCGGTCGGGGGGCCCAGAGACCCAGTACTTC | TRBJ2-5 | TRBV4-2 | NA | NA
CASMRDGNQPQHF | TGTGCCAGCATGAGGGACGGTAATCAGCCCCAGCATTTT | TRBJ1-5 | TRBV6-6 | few | NA
CASSQFGVGTEAFF | TGTGCCAGCAGCCAATTTGGGGTTGGCACTGAAGCTTTCTTT | TRBJ1-1 | TRBV14 | NA | NA
CASSPSLGGNCGYTF | TGTGCCAGCAGCCCCTCCCTCGGGGGGAACTGTGGCTACACCTTC | TRBJ1-2 | TRBV9 | few | NA
CASSESTGYEAFF | TGTGCCAGCAGTGAATCCACAGGGTATGAAGCTTTCTTT | TRBJ1-1 | TRBV25-1 | many | NA
CSVEGTGSGEQYF | TGCAGCGTTGAAGGGACGGGCAGCGGGGAGCAGTACTTC | TRBJ2-7 | TRBV29-1 | many | NA
CASRWMEQFF | TGTGCCAGCAGATGGATGGAGCAGTTCTTC | TRBJ2-1 | TRBV2 | NA | NA
CASTPPGTGGRTEAFF | TGTGCCAGCACCCCTCCCGGGACAGGGGGACGGACTGAAGCTTTCTTT | TRBJ1-1 | TRBV25-1 | NA | TRBD1
CATSGRQGSYEQYF | TGTGCCACCAGCGGTAGACAGGGGTCCTACGAGCAGTACTTC | TRBJ2-7 | TRBV15 | NA | TRBD1